Listed here are 15 T cell receptor beta chains from one sample, sequenced in a study of lymphopenia after photon versus proton radiotherapy. Assay: immunoSEQ multiplex PCR; the TCRdb copy retains only in-frame clones and omits some. The sample includes about 160,000 clones, roughly nine tenths of them seen just once. Sequenced material: peripheral blood, taken from a patient treated with photon-based radiotherapy. Receptors were obtained from a man aged 45 to 65 with gastric cancer.

This clone has just a few counts. The chain carries TRBV5-1 and TRBJ2-2; D may match TRBD1 or TRBD2 (6 bases each). Germline-derived CDR1 and CDR2 are SGHRS and YFSETQ. CDR3 length: 12 residues. Trimming took 6 bases from V and 6 from J, leaving 9 bases between them. CDR3 in amino acids: CASNREAGELFF. CDR3 nucleotide sequence: TGCGCCAGCAACAGGGAGGCCGGGGAGCTGTTTTTT.

The V gene is TRBV28, the J gene TRBJ2-7; D perhaps matches TRBD2 (5 bases). The V gene lost 7 bases and the J gene lost 0 bases, with 13 bases spanning the gap. This CDR3 is built from 14 residues. The germline V gene encodes CDR1 MDHEN and CDR2 SYDVKM. In DNA, the CDR3 is TGTGCCAGCACCACTAGTCTCTCCTCCTACGAGCAGTACTTC. It codes for CASTTSLSSYEQYF.

The chain couples TRBV19 to TRBJ1-1; TRBD1 matches 11 bases. This CDR3 comprises 14 residues. CDR1 LNHDA and CDR2 SQIVND come from the germline V gene (reference sequence). V dropped 6 bases and J dropped 4; count of bases not matched to a gene: 4. CDR3 in DNA: TGTGCCAGTAGGAGGGACAGGGGGAGCACTGAAGCTTTCTTT. Protein sequence: CASRRDRGSTEAFF.

Only one count was recorded for this clone. DNA for the CDR3: TGCAGCGTTGGGCTAGCGGGAGGCAGTGAGCAGTTCTTC. Protein product: CSVGLAGGSEQFF. V is TRBV29-1 and J is TRBJ2-1; TRBD2 aligns across 11 bases. V was clipped by 4 bases and J by 9 bases; unmatched bases: 5. CDR1 and CDR2 from the germline V gene are SQVTM and ANQGSEA. CDR3 size: 13 residues.

This rearrangement joins TRBV7-9 to TRBJ1-1, with 7 positions matching TRBD1. This CDR3 has 15 amino acids. Germline values: CDR1 SEHNR, CDR2 FQNEAQ (reference sequence). J gave up 1 base and V 5 bases, and 7 bases lay outside the gene matches. CDR3 sequence reads: CASSLRQGPNTEAFF. The CDR3 DNA reads TGTGCCAGCAGCCTCCGACAGGGACCGAACACTGAAGCTTTCTTT.

V and J are TRBV27 and TRBJ2-3; 11 bases agree with TRBD2. The trim removed 0 bases at V and 2 bases at J, leaving 1 base unmatched. This CDR3 has 16 amino acids. Germline V gene lookup returns CDR1 MNHEY and CDR2 SMNVEV (reference sequence). The CDR3 nucleotides are TGTGCCAGCAGTTTATCGACTAGCGGGGTCACAGATACGCAGTATTTT. Its protein is CASSLSTSGVTDTQYF.

This clone was seen just once. V gene TRBV9 combines with J gene TRBJ2-3; the match to TRBD2 covers 8 bases. This CDR3 comprises 14 residues. Germline trimming cut 4 bases from V and 2 bases from J; bases unmatched to any gene: 3. Germline V gene data show CDR1 as SGDLS and CDR2 as YYNGEE. This CDR3 is CASSQRETTDTQYF. The DNA of the CDR3 is TGTGCCAGCAGCCAGCGGGAGACCACAGATACGCAGTATTTT.

The chain has TRBV6-5 and TRBJ1-2; 7 positions match TRBD1. The germline gives CDR1 MNHEY, CDR2 SVGAGI. The CDR3 has 13 residues. The V gene end was trimmed by 4 bases and the J gene end by 7 bases; junction bases not matched to a gene: 6. This CDR3 is CASSSSDRVGYTF. The CDR3 DNA sequence: TGTGCCAGCAGTTCCTCCGACAGGGTTGGCTACACCTTC.

V usage is TRBV7-8 and J usage is TRBJ2-5; 11 positions match TRBD2. The CDR3 loop spans 16 amino acids. J gave up 5 bases and V 1 base, and 6 bases lay outside the gene matches. CDR1 SGHVS and CDR2 FQNEAQ come from the germline V gene. The CDR3 DNA sequence: TGTGCCAGCAGCTTAGTTAGCGGGAGGGCGAGGGAGACCCAGTACTTC. It specifies CASSLVSGRARETQYF.

The genes are TRBV27 and TRBJ2-7, with D possibly matching TRBD1 (7 bases). Trimming cost V 5 bases and J 6 bases, with 8 bases left between them. Germline V gene sequence: CDR1 MNHEY, CDR2 SMNVEV (reference sequence). The CDR3 extends over 11 amino acids. CDR3 nucleotide sequence: TGTGCCAGCAGTCAGGGGGGCGAGCAGTACTTC. It encodes CASSQGGEQYF.

The V and J genes are TRBV18 and TRBJ2-7; D unresolved. This CDR3 spans 15 amino acids. V was pared by 0 bases and J by 5 bases, with 14 bases between. The germline CDR1 and CDR2 sequences are KGHSH and LQKENI. In DNA form, the CDR3 reads TGTGCCAGCTCACCACCAGGAACGGTGTTGGACGAGCAGTACTTC. Amino acid sequence: CASSPPGTVLDEQYF.

This clone has a handful of counts. The same CDR3 is also encoded by other DNA sequences in this sample. J is TRBJ2-7 and V is TRBV27, with 7 bases aligning to TRBD1. This CDR3 region has 13 residues. V lost 8 bases and J lost 4; bases outside the gene matches: 8. Germline CDR1 reads MNHEY; CDR2 reads SMNVEV (reference sequence). CDR3: CASSPTGLYEQYF. Here the CDR3 DNA reads TGTGCCAGCTCCCCGACAGGGTTATACGAGCAGTACTTC.

This clone was detected once. The chain carries TRBV12-5 and TRBJ1-3; D is undetermined. The CDR3 sequence is 17 residues long. V was cut by 0 bases and J by 3 bases, with 15 bases left in between. CDR1 is LGHNT, CDR2 FRNRAP, per germline. The CDR3, as DNA: TGTGCTAGTGGTTTGGTAGAGGGCTACGGCTATGGAAACACCATATATTTT. This codes for CASGLVEGYGYGNTIYF. The full variable domain, completed using reference TRBV12-5 and TRBJ1-3, is DARVTQTPRHKVTEMGQEVTMRCQPILGHNTVFWYRQTMMQGLELLAYFRNRAPLDDSGMPKDRFSAEMPDATLATLKIQPSEPRDSAVYFCASGLVEGYGYGNTIYFGEGSWLTVV.

The chain carries TRBV6-1 and TRBJ1-4; D not resolved. CDR3 length equals 14 residues. The germline V gene encodes CDR1 MNHNS and CDR2 SASEGT. The V end was cut by 8 bases, the J end by 4 bases, with 14 bases between. The CDR3 DNA is TGTGCCAGCGTGAGTCAAGGGTATAATGAAAAACTGTTTTTT. Protein: CASVSQGYNEKLFF.

This chain connects TRBV7-8 to TRBJ1-1, with TRBD1 matching 10 bases. Unmatched junction bases numbered 12, after V lost 4 bases and J lost 1 base. This CDR3 region has 18 residues. From germline, CDR1 is SGHVS and CDR2 FQNEAQ. The CDR3 loop reads CASSSPDRGGEWNTEAFF. CDR3 DNA: TGTGCCAGCAGCTCCCCGGACAGGGGGGGCGAGTGGAACACTGAAGCTTTCTTT. The full variable domain, rest sourced from reference TRBV7-8 and TRBJ1-1, is GAGVSQSPRYKVAKRGQDVALRCDPISGHVSLFWYQQALGQGPEFLTYFQNEAQLDKSGLPSDRFFAERPEGSVSTLKIQRTQQEDSAVYLCASSSPDRGGEWNTEAFFGQGTRLTVV.